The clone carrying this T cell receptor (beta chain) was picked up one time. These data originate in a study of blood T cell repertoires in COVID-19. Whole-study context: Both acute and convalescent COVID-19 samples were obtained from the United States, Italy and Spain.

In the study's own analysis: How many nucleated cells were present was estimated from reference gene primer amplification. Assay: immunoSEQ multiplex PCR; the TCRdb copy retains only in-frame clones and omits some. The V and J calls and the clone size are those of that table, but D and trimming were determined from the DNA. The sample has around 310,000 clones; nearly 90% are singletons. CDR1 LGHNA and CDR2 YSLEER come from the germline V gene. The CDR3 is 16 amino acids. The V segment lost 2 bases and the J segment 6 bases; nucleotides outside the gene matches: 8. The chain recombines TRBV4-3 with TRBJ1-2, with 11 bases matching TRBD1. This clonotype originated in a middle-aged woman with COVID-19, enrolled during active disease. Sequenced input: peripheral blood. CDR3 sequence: CASSQLKRTGGDGYTF. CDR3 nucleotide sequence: TGCGCCAGCAGCCAATTGAAACGGACAGGGGGCGATGGCTACACCTTC.